A single sample gave rise to the 10 T cell receptor beta chains below, sequenced in a study of blood T cell repertoires in COVID-19. Profiling relied on immunoSEQ multiplex PCR, and the TCRdb table lists in-frame clones only, not all of them. The data hold some 220,000 clones, with approximately 80% observed a single time. The sample was peripheral blood. The source of these receptors is a man aged 50 to 59 with active or convalescent COVID-19.

This sequence joins TRBV3-1 (or the pseudogene TRBV3-2) and TRBJ2-3; the match to TRBD2 covers 8 bases. Germline CDR1 reads LGHDT; CDR2 reads YNNKEL (reference sequence). Germline trimming cut 8 bases from V and 2 bases from J; bases unmatched to any gene: 12. This CDR3 has 16 residues. The chain's CDR3 is CASSPSLAANTDTQYF. The DNA for the CDR3 is TGTGCCAGCTCCCCGTCACTAGCGGCGAACACAGATACGCAGTATTTT.

The CDR3 DNA reads as TGCAGTGCCGGGACAGACTACGAGCAGTACTTC. Its protein is CSAGTDYEQYF. This chain connects TRBV20-1 to TRBJ2-7, with 7 bases matching TRBD1. Germline values: CDR1 DFQATT, CDR2 SNEGSKA (reference sequence). This CDR3 spans 11 amino acids. The V gene end was trimmed by 6 bases and the J gene end by 3 bases; junction bases not matched to a gene: 2.

This clone appeared once. The V and J genes are TRBV5-1 and TRBJ2-3; weak D call: TRBD2 (6 bases). Germline CDR1 is SGHRS and CDR2 is YFSETQ. The CDR3 length is 15 residues. V was trimmed by 4 bases and J by 5 bases, leaving 17 bases between them. CDR3 in amino acids: CASSVSGTWGDTQYF. In DNA, the CDR3 is TGCGCCAGCAGCGTTAGCGGAACTTGGGGAGATACGCAGTATTTT.

This clone turned up a few times. The rearrangement links TRBV5-1 to TRBJ2-7; a weak D match, TRBD2 (5 bases). Trimming removed 1 base at V and 7 bases at J, with 12 bases between. The CDR3 sequence is 13 residues long. Germline V gene sequence: CDR1 SGHRS, CDR2 YFSETQ. CDR3 in amino acids: CASSLLGPGEQYV. CDR3 DNA: TGCGCCAGCAGCTTGTTAGGTCCGGGGGAGCAGTACGTC.

The chain couples TRBV9 to TRBJ1-1; D may be TRBD1 (6 bases). Trimming stripped 3 bases from V and 8 bases from J, with 14 bases between. The CDR3 is 13 residues long. In germline, CDR1 is SGDLS, CDR2 YYNGEE. This chain's CDR3 is CASSASGDHEAFF. The DNA for the CDR3 is TGTGCCAGCAGCGCCTCAGGGGACCACGAAGCTTTCTTT.

The J gene is TRBJ1-1, the V gene TRBV19, with D tentatively TRBD1 (5 bases). The CDR3 has 16 amino acids. CDR1 LNHDA and CDR2 SQIVND come from the germline V gene (reference sequence). The germline V and J ends were trimmed by 1 base and 2 bases, with 14 bases remaining between them. CDR3 DNA: TGTGCCAGTAGTATAGGGGCCTACGGGGGAAACACTGAAGCTTTCTTT. Protein: CASSIGAYGGNTEAFF.

The chain couples TRBV5-1 to TRBJ2-7; D is unresolved. Germline V CDR1 and CDR2: SGHRS, YFSETQ. Trimming pared 0 bases from V and 4 bases from J, leaving 14 bases between. The CDR3 runs to 15 residues. The CDR3 DNA reads as TGCGCCAGCAGCTTGGCGGCTAGTGGTTGGTACGAGCAGTACTTC. This gives the protein CASSLAASGWYEQYF.

This clone was observed once. The genes are TRBV4-3 and TRBJ1-3; D is perhaps TRBD1 (5 bases). The length of the CDR3 is 16 residues. Germline lookup yields CDR1 LGHNA and CDR2 YSLEER. Trimming left V 4 bases short and J 0 bases short, with 13 bases between. CDR3 sequence reads: CASSRSAGLSGNTIYF. The CDR3 DNA is TGCGCCAGCAGCCGATCTGCAGGGCTCTCTGGAAACACCATATATTTT.

In its sample, this clone was seen a few times. The genes are TRBV29-1 and TRBJ2-3, with D possibly matching TRBD2 (6 bases). Trimming shortened V by 5 bases and J by 4 bases, and 7 bases separated the two germline ends. The CDR3 spans 11 residues. Per germline, CDR1 SQVTM and CDR2 ANQGSEA. DNA of the CDR3: TGCAGCGTTAGACTAGCAGATACGCAGTATTTT. It encodes CSVRLADTQYF.

The chain combines TRBV15 with TRBJ1-2, with no clear D. CDR3 length: 13 amino acids. Germline V gene data show CDR1 as LNHNV and CDR2 as YYDKDF (reference sequence). Trimming cost V 3 bases and J 4 bases, with 9 bases left between them. The CDR3 DNA reads TGTGCCACCAGCAGTGGCAAGTCCTATGGCTACACCTTC. Its translation: CATSSGKSYGYTF.